The sequence of this TCR beta chain was determined in a study of tumor and adjacent non-tumor tissue in lung cancer. Overall study context: Patients comprised eleven to twelve adenocarcinoma, 2 squamous cell carcinoma and 1 small cell lung cancer. Each sample yielded 4 million to 5 million productive TCRbeta reads on average.

TCRbeta libraries were built with three rounds of nested PCR, modified from ARM-PCR. MiXCR was run by TCRdb on the multiplex PCR reads, yielding one entry per CDR3 protein. In the table there are 50,000 to 60,000 distinct CDR3 sequences, 70% to 80% of which are singletons. This sample's RNA came from whole unsorted tissue. Distant lung tissue was collected more than 3 cm away from the tumor edge. This CDR3 spans 17 amino acids. Germline V gives CDR1 MNHEY, CDR2 SVGEGT. This clonotype was seen just once. The antigen is unknown. An end of the junction differs from the germline gene, which may be a read error. Study conclusions and caveats: In normal lung, the top 100 clones were significantly more dominant than in tumor.

The sample comprised distant non-tumor lung tissue. This receptor was taken from an older woman with non-small cell lung cancer. This chain links TRBV6-2 or TRBV6-3 with TRBJ2-2, with D tentatively TRBD2 (6 bases). The CDR3 spells CASSNTKQRANTGELFF. The DNA of the CDR3 is TGTGCCAGCAGTAACACCAAACAGAGGGCCAACACGGGGGAGCTGTTTTTC.